These 3 T cell receptor beta chains were sequenced from one sample in a study of T-cell memory formation after mild COVID-19. TCRdb reprocessed the 5' RACE reads via MiXCR and lists one record per CDR3 protein. The data show approximately 190,000 distinct CDR3 sequences, around 16% seen once. Sequencing was done on a sample of PBMCs or a T cell subset sorted from them (not recorded which). The receptor set was obtained from an adult woman who had mild COVID-19 (a few samples of this study predate the infection). Cell type and time point are not known.

The chain is built from TRBV9 and TRBJ1-6; D is perhaps TRBD1 (6 bases). The CDR3 length is 14 residues. CDR1 and CDR2 (germline): SGDLS, YYNGEE. With 3 bases removed from V and 7 bases from J, the gap between germline ends came to 11 bases. Written as DNA, the CDR3 is TGTGCCAGCAGCGCCAGGGGCGACAATTCACCCCTCCACTTT. Protein sequence: CASSARGDNSPLHF.

This clonotype was picked up many times. The chain carries TRBV20-1 and TRBJ2-3; the D is unclear. Trimming removed 2 bases at V and 0 bases at J, with 6 bases between. There are 13 residues in the CDR3. CDR1 is DFQATT, CDR2 SNEGSKA, per germline (reference sequence). The CDR3 region has the DNA TGCAGTGCTAGACCTCTGAGCACAGATACGCAGTATTTT. Translated: CSARPLSTDTQYF.

This clonotype was recorded a few times. The chain couples TRBV9 to TRBJ2-5; 7 bases agree with TRBD1. V lost 0 bases to trimming and J lost 1 base; unmatched junction nucleotides: 3. The CDR3 loop spans 15 amino acids. From germline, CDR1 is SGDLS and CDR2 YYNGEE. DNA for the CDR3: TGTGCCAGCAGCGTAGAGGGACAGCCCCAAGAGACCCAGTACTTC. Its translation: CASSVEGQPQETQYF. Together with reference TRBV9 and TRBJ2-5, the CDR3 gives the full variable domain: DSGVTQTPKHLITATGQRVTLRCSPRSGDLSVYWYQQSLDQGLQFLIQYYNGEERAKGNILERFSAQQFPDLHSELNLSSLELGDSALYFCASSVEGQPQETQYFGPGTRLLVL.